Listed here is a single T cell receptor beta chain. Its antigen is not identified. Other DNA sequences in this sample translate to the same CDR3. The source of the sample is a study of shared clonotypes between healthy human individuals. Study context: Researchers assigned three CD4 naive, three CD4 memory, two CD8 naive and one CD8 memory plate to each donor.

Study-level findings and limits: Sorted-subset sequencing, rarefaction showed, was incomplete despite large depth.

Among the donors, all were Caucasian adults who lived in Nashville, Tennessee. The CDR3 is made up of 13 amino acids. V was clipped by 4 bases and J by 3 bases, with 8 bases between them. Germline values: CDR1 MNHEY, CDR2 SVGAGI. Clones were read by immunoSEQ multiplex PCR, and TCRdb kept only the in-frame ones, dropping some. The sample shows 2 million to 2.5 million clones, about 94% of them seen only once. Sequences were obtained from naive CD4+ T cells sorted from blood. The subset denotes: CD45RA+ positively selected. V gene TRBV6-5 combines with J gene TRBJ2-3; TRBD2 is a possible D gene (5 bases). This TCR came from a man between 18 and 35 years old in good health. The CDR3 bases are TGTGCCAGCAGTTCCCCGGGAACAGATACGCAGTATTTT. Translation gives CASSSPGTDTQYF.